What follows are 2 T cell receptor beta chains derived from one specimen sequenced in a study of CD8+ T cells in alopecia areata. RNA was extracted and reverse transcribed into cDNA as the sequencing template. The repertoire was sequenced with immunoSEQ multiplex PCR; TCRdb's copy has only in-frame clones and lacks some. The data contain 140,000 to 150,000 clones, roughly three fifths of them seen just once; the ten biggest clones take up 5% to 7%. This sample comprised CD4+ T cells sorted from blood, obtained at week 0. The origin of the receptors is a human donor with alopecia areata.

This chain connects TRBV14 to TRBJ2-7; the D is unclear. V lost 5 bases, J lost 3 bases, and 5 bases lay in between. Germline lookup yields CDR1 SGHDN and CDR2 FVKESK. The CDR3 consists of 11 residues. The CDR3 region is CASSAGYEQYF. The CDR3 bases are TGTGCCAGCAGCGCCGGCTACGAGCAGTACTTC.

This sequence joins TRBV6-5 and TRBJ1-1; tentative D call: TRBD1 (5 bases). With 8 bases removed from V and 1 base from J, the gap between germline ends came to 11 bases. The germline gives CDR1 MNHEY, CDR2 SVGAGI. CDR3 length: 13 amino acids. CDR3 sequence (DNA): TGTGCCAGCCTAGGGGTCGGGAACACTGAAGCTTTCTTT. It is translated as CASLGVGNTEAFF.